This T cell receptor beta chain was obtained from a study of cytomegalovirus exposure and HLA in healthy donors. Notes on the study in general: Rare TCR sequences predominated, though certain public TCRs were found in many donors. The tendency of first-cohort TCR clusters to co-occur in the roughly 120 validation repertoires was the finding of a later analysis.

This CDR3 contains 11 residues. With 3 bases removed from V and 9 bases from J, the gap between germline ends came to 8 bases. Germline V gene data show CDR1 as SGDLS and CDR2 as YYNGEE. Assay: immunoSEQ multiplex PCR; the TCRdb copy retains only in-frame clones and omits some. The sample includes about 240,000 clones, around 87% seen only once; the top ten take 1% to 1.5%. Regarding this clone: No antigen is known for it.

The chain combines TRBV9 with TRBJ2-3, with D possibly matching TRBD1 (6 bases). The specimen sequenced was PBMCs. The receptor comes from a woman aged 25-40 years in good health and CMV-seropositive. The CDR3 here is CASSAQGTQYF. Here the CDR3 DNA reads TGTGCCAGCAGCGCCCAGGGGACGCAGTATTTT.